This T cell receptor (beta chain) was identified in a study of cytotoxic CD8 clonotypes in ibrutinib-treated CLL. At the level of the study: IGHV unmutated around 17; relapsed/refractory 11; treatment-naive more than 14. Average yields of 255,043 productive templates and 100,000 or so productive rearrangements characterized the samples.

The CDR3 is 15 amino acids. Per the germline V gene, CDR1 is MNHEY and CDR2 is SMNVEV (reference sequence). Trimming cost V 5 bases and J 1 base; bases outside gene matches: 4. Findings and caveats of the study: Clonality correlated strongly with circulating CD8+ T cells and exceeded age-matched healthy donors at baseline. Treatment saw public clonotypes, which were uncommon, either contract or stay stable.

Method: immunoSEQ multiplex PCR; TCRdb's copy keeps in-frame clones and lacks some. This sample carries some 310,000 clones, just under 80% of them seen once, and the ten largest clones take 5% to 7%. To note about this clone: The antigen is undetermined.

The chain combines TRBV27 with TRBJ1-1; 10 positions match TRBD1. The clonotype was recovered from a human donor with chronic lymphocytic leukemia. Specimen: PBMCs, collected before ibrutinib treatment. CDR3 bases: TGTGCCAGCAGTATCAGGGACAGGGGGAACACTGAAGCTTTCTTT. It translates to CASSIRDRGNTEAFF.